The 6 T cell receptor beta chains below come from one sample, sequenced in a study of T cells in Graves' hyperthyroidism and ophthalmopathy. RNA transcripts were the template for amplifying TCR beta CDR3 regions. Primed by the HTBI set, a first-round RT-PCR was run on the TCR CDR3. TCRdb re-called the multiplex PCR reads through MiXCR, storing one row per CDR3 protein. The sample lists some 760,000 distinct CDR3 sequences, 14% seen once, with 9.5% to 13% in the top ten. Input material: blood. The receptor set was obtained from a woman between 18 and 29 years old with Graves' hyperthyroidism.

The rearrangement uses TRBV11-2 and TRBJ2-1; no clear D. This CDR3 is built from 15 residues. V lost 6 bases to trimming and J lost 1 base, with 13 bases between them. Germline assignment: CDR1 SGHAT and CDR2 FQNNGV. The CDR3, as DNA: TGTGCCAGCAGACAGCCTATATGGTCCTACAATGAGCAGTTCTTC. This gives the protein CASRQPIWSYNEQFF.

This clonotype turned up a few times. This chain uses TRBV10-3 with TRBJ2-1; the match to TRBD2 covers 9 bases. The V segment lost 0 bases and the J segment 9 bases; nucleotides outside the gene matches: 12. Per the germline V gene, CDR1 is ENHRY and CDR2 is SYGVKD. The CDR3 sequence is 17 residues long. CDR3 sequence reads: CAISESGTSTRRGEQFF. CDR3 DNA: TGTGCCATCAGTGAGTCTGGGACTAGCACTCGTAGGGGTGAGCAGTTCTTC.

This clonotype appeared many times. The V call is TRBV18, the J call TRBJ2-3; 8 bases are shared with TRBD2. This CDR3 has 15 residues. Germline V gene data show CDR1 as KGHSH and CDR2 as LQKENI. V lost 6 bases, J lost 1 base, and 6 bases stayed unmatched. In DNA form, the CDR3 reads TGTGCCAGCTCCCCTTGGACTAGCCGCACAGATACGCAGTATTTT. It is translated as CASSPWTSRTDTQYF.

Only one count was recorded for this clonotype. The rearrangement joins TRBV27 to TRBJ2-2; D is ambiguous. The CDR3 loop spans 13 amino acids. Trimming removed 6 bases from V and 5 bases from J, with 10 bases in between. CDR1 is MNHEY and CDR2 is SMNVEV in the germline V gene (reference sequence). The CDR3: CASRALGTGELFF. In nucleotides, the CDR3 is TGTGCCAGCAGAGCACTGGGGACCGGGGAGCTGTTTTTT.

This clonotype was observed at least ten times. This sequence joins TRBV7-8 and TRBJ2-1, with TRBD2 identical over 8 bases. Germline assignment: CDR1 SGHVS and CDR2 FQNEAQ. This CDR3 is built from 16 residues. Trimming at V came to 7 bases and at J to 3 bases, leaving 11 bases not matched to a gene. The CDR3 DNA reads TGTGCCAGCAAGACAAAGAGCGGGAGAGGCTACAATGAGCAGTTCTTC. Encoded protein: CASKTKSGRGYNEQFF. Supplemented by reference TRBV7-8 and TRBJ2-1, the full variable domain reads GAGVSQSPRYKVAKRGQDVALRCDPISGHVSLFWYQQALGQGPEFLTYFQNEAQLDKSGLPSDRFFAERPEGSVSTLKIQRTQQEDSAVYLCASKTKSGRGYNEQFFGPGTRLTVL.

The chain is built from TRBV12-3 or TRBV12-4 and TRBJ2-7; TRBD2 matches at 7 bases. The junction had 4 bases not matched to a gene; V was cut back by 5 bases and J by 3 bases. The CDR3 contains 13 residues. The CDR3 loop is CASSRTRSYEQYF. CDR3 in DNA: TGTGCCAGCAGTCGGACTAGGAGCTACGAGCAGTACTTC.